Below, 22 T cell receptor beta chains from the same sample are listed, as sequenced in a study of blood T cells in healthy people across ages (dated by TCRdb to between 2014 and 2017). Library prep was done by 5' RACE. Sequenced on an Illumina HiSeq 2500. A second PCR of about 7 to 12 cycles was run with a J-beta primer mix and a sample-barcoded 5' primer. TCRdb redid the processing of the public reads, applying fastp at Q25 and MiXCR, and retained in-frame beta chains. Rows are unified per CDR3 protein, each entry keeping the most common DNA and genes. The sample contains around 1,000,000 distinct CDR3 sequences, less than 25% of them found a single time. The ten top clones hold less than 0.75% of the sample. This same sample was also part of a study on T cells of mothers and their children.

The source material was blood. All receptors derive from a girl aged 2 to 10 in good health.

This chain joins TRBV12-3 or TRBV12-4 and TRBJ2-1, with unresolved D. This CDR3 spans 13 amino acids. V was cut by 3 bases and J by 5 bases, with 8 bases left in between. CDR3 bases: TGTGCCAGCAGTTTGGTCTCAAACAATGAGCAGTTCTTC. This gives the protein CASSLVSNNEQFF.

The V call is TRBV5-1, the J call TRBJ2-5; D might be TRBD1 (5 bases). Germline CDR1 and CDR2: SGHRS and YFSETQ. This CDR3 has 15 amino acids. Trimming took off 0 bases at V and 5 bases at J, with 14 bases between the two ends. The CDR3 loop is CASSLEAGFSETQYF. The CDR3 bases are TGCGCCAGCAGCTTGGAAGCAGGGTTTTCGGAGACCCAGTACTTC.

Here the CDR3 DNA reads TGCGCCAGCAGCGCCGGGACTAGATCCTACGAGCAGTACTTC. Amino acids: CASSAGTRSYEQYF. The V call is TRBV5-1, the J call TRBJ2-5; 8 bases match TRBD2. The assigned J gene may be wrong: the sequence end matches TRBJ2-7 better. From germline, CDR1 is SGHRS and CDR2 YFSETQ. The CDR3 consists of 14 residues.

V gene TRBV29-1 combines with J gene TRBJ2-3; D uncertain. V was clipped by 3 bases and J by 4 bases, with 11 bases between them. The germline V gene has CDR1 SQVTM and CDR2 ANQGSEA. This CDR3 region has 13 residues. CDR3 nucleotides: TGCAGCGTTGAGGACGGAGAAGCAGATACGCAGTATTTT. Protein product: CSVEDGEADTQYF.

The gene calls are TRBV3-1 and TRBJ2-1; 10 bases line up with TRBD2. Germline V gene lookup returns CDR1 LGHDT and CDR2 YNNKEL (reference sequence). This CDR3 has 14 amino acids. Trimming took 1 base from V and 14 from J; bases not matched to a gene: 8. This chain's CDR3 is CASSQVTSGAREFF. The DNA for the CDR3 is TGTGCCAGCAGCCAAGTTACTAGCGGGGCACGTGAGTTCTTC.

The chain carries TRBV29-1 and TRBJ2-5, with D unresolved. There are 16 residues in the CDR3. Germline V gene sequence: CDR1 SQVTM, CDR2 ANQGSEA. With 2 bases removed from V and 5 bases from J, the gap between germline ends came to 21 bases. CDR3 sequence reads: CSVEPVGRRTFETQYF. CDR3 DNA: TGCAGCGTTGAACCGGTCGGGCGAAGGACCTTCGAGACCCAGTACTTC.

This clonotype was detected only a few times. The chain combines TRBV25-1 with TRBJ2-2; D gene unclear. Germline CDR1 and CDR2: MGHDK and SYGVNS. The CDR3 is 12 residues long. Trimming removed 0 bases at V and 8 bases at J, with 4 bases between. The CDR3 DNA sequence: TGTGCCAGCAGTGAATATTTTGGGGAGCTGTTTTTT. Translation gives CASSEYFGELFF. The whole variable domain, filled in from reference TRBV25-1 and TRBJ2-2, reads EADIYQTPRYLVIGTGKKITLECSQTMGHDKMYWYQQDPGMELHLIHYSYGVNSTEKGDLSSESTVSRIRTEHFPLTLESARPSHTSQYLCASSEYFGELFFGEGSRLTVL.

This clonotype was seen repeatedly, ten times or more. The chain uses TRBV2 and TRBJ2-5; the match to TRBD2 covers 10 bases. Germline lookup yields CDR1 SNHLY and CDR2 FYNNEI. The CDR3 spans 15 residues. V gave up 4 bases and J gave up 7 bases; unmatched junction bases: 9. CDR3 sequence (DNA): TGTGCCAGCAGTGCCCTAGCGGGGGCCCCTGCGACCCAGTACTTC. Amino acid sequence: CASSALAGAPATQYF.

This clonotype was detected a few times. The chain combines TRBV7-2 with TRBJ1-3; D might be TRBD1 (6 bases). V dropped 3 bases and J dropped 1 base, with 22 bases sitting between them. Germline V gene lookup returns CDR1 SGHTA and CDR2 FQGNSA. The CDR3 covers 19 residues. In DNA, the CDR3 is TGTGCCAGCAGCTTGGTTTCTCCAGGGGCGGAGGGGTCTGGAAACACCATATATTTT. Amino acid sequence: CASSLVSPGAEGSGNTIYF.

The V gene is TRBV28, the J gene TRBJ2-3; D gene ambiguous. This CDR3 is 12 amino acids long. V lost 6 bases, J lost 2 bases, and 6 bases lay in between. Per the germline V gene, CDR1 is MDHEN and CDR2 is SYDVKM. Written as DNA, the CDR3 is TGTGCCAGCAGAAGGATCACAGATACGCAGTATTTT. Translating it yields CASRRITDTQYF. Full variable domain (missing parts from reference TRBV28 and TRBJ2-3): DVKVTQSSRYLVKRTGEKVFLECVQDMDHENMFWYRQDPGLGLRLIYFSYDVKMKEKGDIPEGYSVSREKKERFSLILESASTNQTSMYLCASRRITDTQYFGPGTRLTVL.

The chain recombines TRBV9 with TRBJ2-3; D is unclear. Germline V lookup: CDR1 SGDLS, CDR2 YYNGEE. The length of the CDR3 is 14 residues. V lost 2 bases to trimming and J lost 3 bases, with 10 bases between them. The CDR3 reads CASSVDLGTDTQYF. The CDR3 nucleotides are TGTGCCAGCAGCGTCGATCTAGGGACAGATACGCAGTATTTT.

The chain employs TRBV6-5 and TRBJ2-4, with D possibly matching TRBD1 (6 bases). Trimming left V 6 bases short and J 14 bases short, with 20 bases between. CDR1 is MNHEY, CDR2 SVGAGI, per germline. The CDR3 is 13 residues long. CDR3 amino acids: CASRSLYRESEYF. DNA of the CDR3: TGTGCCAGCAGGAGCCTTTACAGGGAAAGCGAGTACTTC.

This clonotype turned up a few times. The CDR3 region has the DNA TGCAGTGCTAGTCCCGGAAACTACGAGCAGTACTTC. Translation gives CSASPGNYEQYF. The chain has TRBV20-1 and TRBJ2-5; unclear D gene. The end of the DNA is better explained by TRBJ2-7, so the J call may be wrong. Germline CDR1 DFQATT, CDR2 SNEGSKA (reference sequence). The CDR3 length is 12 residues.

This clonotype turned up a few times. V is TRBV6-1 and J is TRBJ1-5; D may be TRBD1 (6 bases). The CDR3 loop spans 15 amino acids. Between the trimmed V and J ends, which lost 7 bases and 4 bases, there was a span of 17 bases. Per germline, CDR1 MNHNS and CDR2 SASEGT. For the CDR3, the DNA is TGTGCCAGCAAGGGGGGACGTATTGCGAATCAGCCCCAGCATTTT. Its translation: CASKGGRIANQPQHF.

In this sample, this clonotype turned up a few times. The chain couples TRBV20-1 to TRBJ2-7, with D unclear. The CDR3 loop spans 12 amino acids. V dropped 5 bases and J dropped 6 bases, with 14 bases sitting between them. Germline values: CDR1 DFQATT, CDR2 SNEGSKA (reference sequence). The CDR3: CSASEERFEQYF. In DNA form, the CDR3 reads TGCAGTGCTTCAGAAGAGCGATTCGAGCAGTACTTC.

The chain uses TRBV14 and TRBJ1-6; D remains ambiguous. Germline-derived CDR1 and CDR2 are SGHDN and FVKESK. The CDR3 is made up of 15 amino acids. Trimming cost V 1 base and J 9 bases, with 13 bases left between them. The CDR3 spells CASSQVAGSASPLHF. Here the CDR3 DNA reads TGTGCCAGCAGCCAAGTGGCAGGTTCAGCTTCACCCCTCCACTTT.

This sequence joins TRBV15 and TRBJ2-3, with 10 nucleotides matching TRBD2. The CDR3 runs to 16 residues. Germline loops: CDR1 LNHNV, CDR2 YYDKDF (reference sequence). Trimming cost V 5 bases and J 3 bases; bases outside gene matches: 8. CDR3 sequence: CATSRVAGGVTDTQYF. CDR3 nucleotide sequence: TGTGCCACCAGCCGGGTAGCGGGAGGCGTAACAGATACGCAGTATTTT.

This clonotype turned up a few times. CDR3: CASSGAGLGNEQFF. DNA of the CDR3: TGTGCCAGCAGCGGTGCTGGTTTAGGGAATGAGCAGTTCTTC. This rearrangement joins TRBV5-5 to TRBJ2-1; no firm D call. Deletions cut 4 bases from V and 7 bases from J, with 15 bases between. CDR3 length: 14 amino acids. Germline loops: CDR1 SGHKS, CDR2 YYEKEE (reference sequence).

This clonotype was picked up a small number of times. This chain connects TRBV20-1 to TRBJ2-5; 7 bases align to TRBD2. The CDR3 spans 13 residues. V gave up 7 bases and J gave up 1 base; unmatched junction bases: 6. Germline V gene lookup returns CDR1 DFQATT and CDR2 SNEGSKA (reference sequence). This chain's CDR3 is CSVMRGTQETQYF. CDR3 nucleotides: TGCAGTGTGATGCGGGGGACCCAAGAGACCCAGTACTTC.

The chain couples TRBV7-9 to TRBJ1-1, with no clear D. With 7 bases removed from V and 3 bases from J, the gap between germline ends came to 9 bases. Germline V gene data show CDR1 as SEHNR and CDR2 as FQNEAQ (reference sequence). CDR3 size: 12 residues. Here the CDR3 DNA reads TGTGCCAGCAACTTCCGGGACACTGAAGCTTTCTTT. The encoded protein is CASNFRDTEAFF.

The chain employs TRBV12-3 or TRBV12-4 and TRBJ2-1, with D perhaps given as TRBD1 or TRBD2 (5 bases each). This CDR3 has 15 amino acids. V shed 6 bases and J shed 6 bases, with 18 bases lying between them. The CDR3 DNA is TGTGCCAGCAGCGGGGCAGGGTCCTTGCCCAATGAGCAGTTCTTC. Residues: CASSGAGSLPNEQFF.

This clonotype was observed at least ten times. This chain uses TRBV20-1 with TRBJ2-7; 8 bases align to TRBD2. The CDR3 has 14 amino acids. Germline V lookup: CDR1 DFQATT, CDR2 SNEGSKA (reference sequence). Trimming removed 0 bases from V and 4 bases from J; junction bases left unmatched: 5. The CDR3 DNA sequence: TGCAGTGCTAGAGAATTGGGCGGGGGGTACGAGCAGTACTTC. Its translation is CSARELGGGYEQYF.